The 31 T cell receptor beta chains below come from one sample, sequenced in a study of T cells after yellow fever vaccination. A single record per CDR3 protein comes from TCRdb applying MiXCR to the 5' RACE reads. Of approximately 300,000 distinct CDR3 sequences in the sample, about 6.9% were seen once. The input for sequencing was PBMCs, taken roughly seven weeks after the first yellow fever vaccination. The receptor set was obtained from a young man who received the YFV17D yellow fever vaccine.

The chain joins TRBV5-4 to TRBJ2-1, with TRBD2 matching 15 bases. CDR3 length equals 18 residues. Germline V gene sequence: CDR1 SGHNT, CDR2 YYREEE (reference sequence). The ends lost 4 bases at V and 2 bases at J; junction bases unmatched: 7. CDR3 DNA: TGTGCCAGCAGCAGTCCCGGGACTAGCGGGGGGACCTACAATGAGCAGTTCTTC. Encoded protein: CASSSPGTSGGTYNEQFF.

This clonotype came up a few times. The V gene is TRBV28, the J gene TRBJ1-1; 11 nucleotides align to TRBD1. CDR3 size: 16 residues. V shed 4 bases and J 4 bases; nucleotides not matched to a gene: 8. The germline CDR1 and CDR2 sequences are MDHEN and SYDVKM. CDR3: CASSSPGTGGITEAFF. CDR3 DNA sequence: TGTGCCAGCAGTTCTCCCGGGACAGGGGGTATCACTGAAGCTTTCTTT.

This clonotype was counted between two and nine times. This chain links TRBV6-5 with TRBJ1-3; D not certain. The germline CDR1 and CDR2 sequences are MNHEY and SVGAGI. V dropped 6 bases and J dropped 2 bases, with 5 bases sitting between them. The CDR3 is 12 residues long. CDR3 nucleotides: TGTGCCAGCAGCGTACCTGGAAACACCATATATTTT. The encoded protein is CASSVPGNTIYF.

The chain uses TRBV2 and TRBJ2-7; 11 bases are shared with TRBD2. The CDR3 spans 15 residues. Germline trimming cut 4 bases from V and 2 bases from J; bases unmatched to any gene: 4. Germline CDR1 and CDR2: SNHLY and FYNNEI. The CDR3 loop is CASSVAGGPTYEQYF. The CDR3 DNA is TGTGCCAGCAGTGTAGCGGGGGGGCCGACCTACGAGCAGTACTTC.

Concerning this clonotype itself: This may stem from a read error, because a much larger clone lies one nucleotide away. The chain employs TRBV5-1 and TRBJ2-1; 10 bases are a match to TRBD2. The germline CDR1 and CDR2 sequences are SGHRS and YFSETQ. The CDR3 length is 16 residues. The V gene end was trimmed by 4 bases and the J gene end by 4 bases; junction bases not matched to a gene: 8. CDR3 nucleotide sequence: TGCGCCAGCAGCCTCTCTGAGCGGGGGGGTTACAATGAGCAGTTCTTC. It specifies CASSLSERGGYNEQFF.

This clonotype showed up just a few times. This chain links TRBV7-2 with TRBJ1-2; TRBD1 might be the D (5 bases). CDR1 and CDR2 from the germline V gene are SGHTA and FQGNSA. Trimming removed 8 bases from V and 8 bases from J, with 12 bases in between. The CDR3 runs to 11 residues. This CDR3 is CASGRGGGYTF. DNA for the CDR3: TGTGCCAGCGGCCGGGGCGGGGGCTACACCTTC.

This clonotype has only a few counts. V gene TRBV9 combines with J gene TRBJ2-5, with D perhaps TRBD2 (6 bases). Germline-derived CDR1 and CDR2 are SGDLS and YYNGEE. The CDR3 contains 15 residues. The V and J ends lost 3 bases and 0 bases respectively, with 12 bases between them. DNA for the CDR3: TGTGCCAGCAGCGCGTTAGCGGCGTACCAAGAGACCCAGTACTTC. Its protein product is CASSALAAYQETQYF.

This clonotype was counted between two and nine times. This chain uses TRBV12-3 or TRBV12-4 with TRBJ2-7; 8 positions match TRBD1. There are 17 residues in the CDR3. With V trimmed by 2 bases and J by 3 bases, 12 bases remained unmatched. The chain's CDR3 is CASSLCPDGTGLYEQYV. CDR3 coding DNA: TGTGCCAGCAGTTTATGCCCTGACGGGACAGGTCTCTACGAGCAGTACGTC.

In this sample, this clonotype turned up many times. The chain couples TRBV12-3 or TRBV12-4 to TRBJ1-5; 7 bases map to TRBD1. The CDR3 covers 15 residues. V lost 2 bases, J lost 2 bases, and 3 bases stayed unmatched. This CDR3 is CASSLTQGGNQPQHF. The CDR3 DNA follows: TGTGCCAGCAGTTTAACCCAGGGGGGCAATCAGCCCCAGCATTTT.

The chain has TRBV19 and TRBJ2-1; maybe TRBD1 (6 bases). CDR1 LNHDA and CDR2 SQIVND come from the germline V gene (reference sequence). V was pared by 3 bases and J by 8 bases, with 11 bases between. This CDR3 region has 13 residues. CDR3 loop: CASSIGWTDEQFF. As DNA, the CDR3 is TGTGCCAGTAGTATTGGATGGACAGATGAGCAGTTCTTC.

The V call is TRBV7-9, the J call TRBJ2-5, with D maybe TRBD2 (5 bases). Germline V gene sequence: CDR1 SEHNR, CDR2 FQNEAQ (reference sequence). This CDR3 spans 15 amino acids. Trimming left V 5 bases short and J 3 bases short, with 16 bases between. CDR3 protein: CASSLVRTGKETQYF. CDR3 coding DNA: TGTGCCAGCAGCCTAGTGAGGACGGGGAAAGAGACCCAGTACTTC. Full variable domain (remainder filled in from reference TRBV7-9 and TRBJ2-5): DTGVSQNPRHKITKRGQNVTFRCDPISEHNRLYWYRQTLGQGPEFLTYFQNEAQLEKSRLLSDRFSAERPKGSFSTLEIQRTEQGDSAMYLCASSLVRTGKETQYFGPGTRLLVL.

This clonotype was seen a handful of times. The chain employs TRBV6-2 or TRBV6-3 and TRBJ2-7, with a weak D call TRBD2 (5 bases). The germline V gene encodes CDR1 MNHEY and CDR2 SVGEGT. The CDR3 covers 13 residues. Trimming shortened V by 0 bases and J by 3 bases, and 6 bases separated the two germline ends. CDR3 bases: TGTGCCAGCAGTTACTCGAGGGACTACGAGCAGTACTTC. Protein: CASSYSRDYEQYF.

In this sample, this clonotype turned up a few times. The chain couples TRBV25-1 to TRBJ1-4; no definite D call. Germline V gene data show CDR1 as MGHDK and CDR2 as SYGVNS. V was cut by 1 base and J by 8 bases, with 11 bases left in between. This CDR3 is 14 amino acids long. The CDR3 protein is CASSESWEGEKLFF. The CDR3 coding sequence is TGTGCCAGCAGTGAATCCTGGGAAGGGGAAAAACTGTTTTTT.

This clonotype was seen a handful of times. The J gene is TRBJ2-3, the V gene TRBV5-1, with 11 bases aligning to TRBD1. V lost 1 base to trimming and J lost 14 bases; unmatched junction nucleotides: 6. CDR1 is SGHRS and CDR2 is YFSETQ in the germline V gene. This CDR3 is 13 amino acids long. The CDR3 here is CASSLSSGTGGYF. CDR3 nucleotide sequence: TGCGCCAGCAGCTTGAGCTCCGGGACAGGGGGGTATTTT.

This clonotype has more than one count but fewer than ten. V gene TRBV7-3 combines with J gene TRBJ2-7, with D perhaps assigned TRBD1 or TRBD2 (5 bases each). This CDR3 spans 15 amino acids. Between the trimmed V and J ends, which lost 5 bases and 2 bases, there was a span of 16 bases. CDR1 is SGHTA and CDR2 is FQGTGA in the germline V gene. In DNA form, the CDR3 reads TGTGCCAGCAGCCAGGGACCGCAGCCTCCCTACGAGCAGTACTTC. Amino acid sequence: CASSQGPQPPYEQYF.

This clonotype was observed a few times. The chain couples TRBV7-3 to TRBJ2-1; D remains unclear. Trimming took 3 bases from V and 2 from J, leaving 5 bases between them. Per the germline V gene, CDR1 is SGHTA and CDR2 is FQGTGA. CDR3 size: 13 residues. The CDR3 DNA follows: TGTGCCAGCAGCTTTCCCCCCTACAATGAGCAGTTCTTC. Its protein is CASSFPPYNEQFF.

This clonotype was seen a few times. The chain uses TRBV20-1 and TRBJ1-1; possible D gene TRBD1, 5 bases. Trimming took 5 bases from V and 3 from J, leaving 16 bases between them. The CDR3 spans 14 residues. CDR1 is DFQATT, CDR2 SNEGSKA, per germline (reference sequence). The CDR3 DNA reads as TGCAGTGCTCAATCGGGGCTATGGGACACTGAAGCTTTCTTT. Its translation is CSAQSGLWDTEAFF.

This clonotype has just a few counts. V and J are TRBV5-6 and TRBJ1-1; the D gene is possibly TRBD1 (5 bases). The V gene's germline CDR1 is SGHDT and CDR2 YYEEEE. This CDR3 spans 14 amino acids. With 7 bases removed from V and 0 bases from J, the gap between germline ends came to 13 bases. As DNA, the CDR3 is TGTGCCAGCTCCTGGGGGGTGCTGAACACTGAAGCTTTCTTT. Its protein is CASSWGVLNTEAFF.

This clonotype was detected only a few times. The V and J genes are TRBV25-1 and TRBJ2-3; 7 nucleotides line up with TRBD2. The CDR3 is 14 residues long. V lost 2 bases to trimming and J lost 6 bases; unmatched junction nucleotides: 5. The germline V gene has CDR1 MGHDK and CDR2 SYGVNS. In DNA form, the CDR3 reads TGTGCCAGCAGTGAAATAGGTAGCGGGGATACGCAGTATTTT. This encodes CASSEIGSGDTQYF.

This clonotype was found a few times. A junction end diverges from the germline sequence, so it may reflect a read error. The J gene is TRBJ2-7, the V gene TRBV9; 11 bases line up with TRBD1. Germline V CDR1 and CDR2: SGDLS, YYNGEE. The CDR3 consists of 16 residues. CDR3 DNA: TGTGCCAGCAGCCCAAAAAGGACAGGGGGCTCCCACGAGCAGTACTTC. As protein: CASSPKRTGGSHEQYF.

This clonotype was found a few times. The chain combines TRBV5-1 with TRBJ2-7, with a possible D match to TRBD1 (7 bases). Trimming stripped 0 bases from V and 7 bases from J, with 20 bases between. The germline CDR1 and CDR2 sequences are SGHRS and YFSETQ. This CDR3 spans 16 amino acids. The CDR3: CASSLDGWTGGGEQYF. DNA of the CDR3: TGCGCCAGCAGCTTGGATGGGTGGACAGGAGGAGGGGAGCAGTACTTC.

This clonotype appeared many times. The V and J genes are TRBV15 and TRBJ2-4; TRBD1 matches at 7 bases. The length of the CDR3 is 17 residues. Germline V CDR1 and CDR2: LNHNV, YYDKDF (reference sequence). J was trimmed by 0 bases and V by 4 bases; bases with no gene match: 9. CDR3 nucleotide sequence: TGTGCCACCAGCAACCGTCCAGGGGGATTAGCCAAAAACATTCAGTACTTC. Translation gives CATSNRPGGLAKNIQYF.

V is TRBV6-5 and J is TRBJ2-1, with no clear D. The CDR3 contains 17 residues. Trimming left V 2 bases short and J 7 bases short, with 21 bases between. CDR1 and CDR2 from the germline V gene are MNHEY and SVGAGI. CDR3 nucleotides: TGTGCCAGCAGTTACAGACCCCGTGTCTCAACAGAAAATGAGCAGTTCTTC. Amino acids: CASSYRPRVSTENEQFF.

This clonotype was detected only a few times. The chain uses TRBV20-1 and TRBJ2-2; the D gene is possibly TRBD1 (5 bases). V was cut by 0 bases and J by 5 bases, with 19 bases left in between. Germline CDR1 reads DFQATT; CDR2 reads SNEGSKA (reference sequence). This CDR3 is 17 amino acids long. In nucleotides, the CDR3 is TGCAGTGCTAGAGATCTTCGGTCCCTCTCAGGGACCGGGGAGCTGTTTTTT. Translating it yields CSARDLRSLSGTGELFF.

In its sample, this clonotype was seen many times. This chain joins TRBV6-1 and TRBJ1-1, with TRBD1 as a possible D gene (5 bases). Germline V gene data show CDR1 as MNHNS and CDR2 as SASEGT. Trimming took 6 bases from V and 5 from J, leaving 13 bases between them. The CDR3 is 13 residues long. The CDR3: CASSRDPRTEAFF. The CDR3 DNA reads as TGTGCCAGCAGCAGGGACCCCCGGACTGAAGCTTTCTTT.

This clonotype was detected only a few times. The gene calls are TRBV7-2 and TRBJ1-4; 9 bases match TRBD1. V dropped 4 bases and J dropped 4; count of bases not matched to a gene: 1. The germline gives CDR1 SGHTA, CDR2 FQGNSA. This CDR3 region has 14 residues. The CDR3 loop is CASSWDRVNEKLFF. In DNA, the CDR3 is TGTGCCAGCAGCTGGGACAGGGTTAATGAAAAACTGTTTTTT.

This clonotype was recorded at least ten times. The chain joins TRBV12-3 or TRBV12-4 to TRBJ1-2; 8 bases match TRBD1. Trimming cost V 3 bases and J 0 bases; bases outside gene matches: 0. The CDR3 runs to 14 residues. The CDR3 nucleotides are TGTGCCAGCAGTTTGGGACAGGCTAACTATGGCTACACCTTC. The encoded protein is CASSLGQANYGYTF.

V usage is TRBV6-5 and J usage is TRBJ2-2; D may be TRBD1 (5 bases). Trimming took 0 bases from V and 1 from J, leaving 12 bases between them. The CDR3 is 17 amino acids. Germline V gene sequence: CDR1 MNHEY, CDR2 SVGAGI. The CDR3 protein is CASSYSRAGGNTGELFF. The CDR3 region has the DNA TGTGCCAGCAGTTACTCCAGGGCAGGCGGGAACACCGGGGAGCTGTTTTTT.

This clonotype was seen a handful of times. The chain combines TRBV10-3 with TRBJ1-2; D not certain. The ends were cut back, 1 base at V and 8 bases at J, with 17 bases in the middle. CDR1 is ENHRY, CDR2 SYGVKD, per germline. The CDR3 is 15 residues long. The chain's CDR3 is CAISELENRRRGYTF. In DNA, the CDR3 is TGTGCCATCAGTGAGTTGGAAAACCGGCGGCGCGGCTACACCTTC.

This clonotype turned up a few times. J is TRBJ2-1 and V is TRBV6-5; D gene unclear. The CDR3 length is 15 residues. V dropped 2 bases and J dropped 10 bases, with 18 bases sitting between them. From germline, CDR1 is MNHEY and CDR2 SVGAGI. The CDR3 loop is CASSYRQLLGGEQFF. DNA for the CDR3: TGTGCCAGCAGTTACCGCCAACTCCTCGGTGGGGAGCAGTTCTTC.

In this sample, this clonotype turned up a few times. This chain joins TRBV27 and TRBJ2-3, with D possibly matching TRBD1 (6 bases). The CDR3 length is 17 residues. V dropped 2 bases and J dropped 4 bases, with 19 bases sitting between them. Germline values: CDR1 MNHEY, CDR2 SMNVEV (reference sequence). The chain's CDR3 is CASSLGGFVGGADTQYF. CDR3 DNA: TGTGCCAGCAGTTTAGGAGGCTTTGTTGGGGGCGCAGATACGCAGTATTTT.